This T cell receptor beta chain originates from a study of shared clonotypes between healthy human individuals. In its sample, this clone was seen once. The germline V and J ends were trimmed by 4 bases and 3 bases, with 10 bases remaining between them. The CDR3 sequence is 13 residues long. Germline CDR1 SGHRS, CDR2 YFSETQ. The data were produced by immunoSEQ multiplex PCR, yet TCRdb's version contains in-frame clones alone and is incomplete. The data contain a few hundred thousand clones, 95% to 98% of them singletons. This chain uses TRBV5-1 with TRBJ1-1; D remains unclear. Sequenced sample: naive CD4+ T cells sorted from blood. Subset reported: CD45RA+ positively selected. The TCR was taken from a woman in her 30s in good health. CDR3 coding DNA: TGCGCCAGCAGCCAGGACCCTCACACTGAAGCTTTCTTT. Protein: CASSQDPHTEAFF.